This T cell receptor beta chain appears in the sequencing data of a study of CD8 T cells in ankylosing spondylitis. This clonotype was seen more than once but under ten times. One entry per CDR3 protein results from TCRdb running MiXCR on the 5' RACE reads. The sample includes 300,000 to 400,000 distinct CDR3 sequences, 11% of them seen just once. The CDR3 has 17 amino acids. Germline V gene sequence: CDR1 LNHNV, CDR2 YYDKDF (reference sequence). J was trimmed by 7 bases and V by 0 bases; bases with no gene match: 11. The sequencing sample was made of blood, either unsorted or a sorted T cell fraction (not recorded which). The sequence was obtained from a female donor with ankylosing spondylitis or in good health (not recorded which). This chain connects TRBV15 to TRBJ2-5; 10 bases are shared with TRBD2. The CDR3 DNA follows: TGTGCCACCAGCAGAGATGGCACTAGCGGGGTTCAAAGGACCCAGTACTTC. This gives the protein CATSRDGTSGVQRTQYF.